Listed here are 6 T cell receptor beta chains from one sample, sequenced in a study of cytomegalovirus exposure and HLA in healthy donors. PCR primers comprised 60 Vbeta and 13 Jbeta primers. Sequencing was performed with immunoSEQ multiplex PCR; in TCRdb, only in-frame clones are kept and a portion is missing. The sample lists approximately 100,000 clones; 60% to 85% were seen once. Specimen: PBMCs. The origin of the receptors is a man aged 55 to 70 in good health and CMV-seropositive.

The CDR3 DNA follows: TGTGCCAGCAGCATGACAGGGGGCTACTATGGCTACACCTTC. It encodes CASSMTGGYYGYTF. The chain links TRBV28 to TRBJ1-2; 10 bases map to TRBD1. Germline V gene data show CDR1 as MDHEN and CDR2 as SYDVKM. V lost 6 bases, J lost 3 bases, and 4 bases stayed unmatched. This CDR3 spans 14 amino acids.

This chain links TRBV19 with TRBJ1-6; the D gene is possibly TRBD1 (5 bases). Trimming removed 5 bases from V and 8 bases from J, with 10 bases in between. The CDR3 contains 13 residues. From germline, CDR1 is LNHDA and CDR2 SQIVND (reference sequence). DNA for the CDR3: TGTGCCAGTAGTCTGATAGGGGATTCACCCCTCCACTTT. It translates to CASSLIGDSPLHF. The full variable domain, completed using reference TRBV19 and TRBJ1-6, is DGGITQSPKYLFRKEGQNVTLSCEQNLNHDAMYWYRQDPGQGLRLIYYSQIVNDFQKGDIAEGYSVSREKKESFPLTVTSAQKNPTAFYLCASSLIGDSPLHFGNGTRLTVT.

The chain recombines TRBV9 with TRBJ2-3; tentative D call: TRBD2 (6 bases). CDR3 length equals 15 residues. The germline gives CDR1 SGDLS, CDR2 YYNGEE. Trimming shortened V by 0 bases and J by 6 bases, and 14 bases separated the two germline ends. The CDR3 here is CASSVEAGGRDTQYF. The CDR3 region has the DNA TGTGCCAGCAGCGTAGAAGCGGGCGGGCGGGATACGCAGTATTTT.

CDR3 amino acids: CASSPRGGFSDTQYF. The CDR3 nucleotides are TGTGCCAGCAGCCCCCGGGGGGGCTTTTCAGATACGCAGTATTTT. The V call is TRBV9, the J call TRBJ2-3; 8 positions match TRBD2. The germline V gene has CDR1 SGDLS and CDR2 YYNGEE. The CDR3 runs to 15 residues. The V and J ends lost 4 bases and 4 bases, in that order; junction bases with no gene match: 8.

The chain joins TRBV2 to TRBJ1-1, with TRBD1 identical over 8 bases. Germline values: CDR1 SNHLY, CDR2 FYNNEI. Trimming removed 1 base from V and 10 bases from J; junction bases left unmatched: 2. CDR3 length: 12 residues. The CDR3 DNA sequence: TGTGCCAGCAGTGAAGGCAGGGGGCGAGCTTTCTTT. Protein: CASSEGRGRAFF. Variable domain in full (rest from reference TRBV2 and TRBJ1-1): EPEVTQTPSHQVTQMGQEVILRCVPISNHLYFYWYRQILGQKVEFLVSFYNNEISEKSEIFDDQFSVERPDGSNFTLKIRSTKLEDSAMYFCASSEGRGRAFFGQGTRLTVV.

The chain employs TRBV30 and TRBJ2-5; a possible D gene is TRBD2 (6 bases). The V and J ends lost 2 bases and 6 bases respectively, with 22 bases between them. This CDR3 is built from 16 residues. CDR1 and CDR2 from the germline V gene are GTSNPN and SVGIG (reference sequence). The CDR3 DNA reads TGTGCCTGGAGTAAATCAGCCAGAGCGGGCGGGAAGACCCAGTACTTC. This codes for CAWSKSARAGGKTQYF.